The sequence of this TCR beta chain was determined in a study of shared T cell receptors in the human thymus. Germline-derived CDR1 and CDR2 are MRHNA and SNTAGT. The CDR3 loop spans 15 amino acids. Trimming pared 4 bases from V and 5 bases from J, leaving 15 bases between. Only in-frame clones appear in the TCRdb table, and some are missing; sequencing was by immunoSEQ multiplex PCR. The table includes about 540,000 clones, around 82% detected once. This sample also appeared in a second study, on human thymus T cells.

The material sequenced was thymocytes. The receptor was derived from a boy under three years old with a congenital heart defect. The chain joins TRBV6-4 to TRBJ2-1; a weak D match, TRBD2 (6 bases). The CDR3 is CASSGDLRGNNEQFF. For the CDR3, the DNA is TGTGCCAGCAGTGGGGACTTAAGGGGTAACAATGAGCAGTTCTTC.